A single sample is the source of the 9 T cell receptor beta chains below, sequenced in a study of control samples from healthy donors and cancer patients. Only in-frame clones appear in the TCRdb table, and some are missing; sequencing was by immunoSEQ multiplex PCR. The profile covers 250,000 to 300,000 clones, with about four fifths appearing a single time and 13% taken by the ten largest. Sequenced material: PBMCs. The receptors were gathered from a woman aged 55-69 years with lung cancer.

The chain carries TRBV9 and TRBJ1-2; 8 bases match TRBD1. From germline, CDR1 is SGDLS and CDR2 YYNGEE. The CDR3 contains 14 residues. V shed 4 bases and J 5 bases; nucleotides not matched to a gene: 7. The CDR3 loop reads CASSTQGGAYGYTF. For the CDR3, the DNA is TGTGCCAGCAGCACACAGGGGGGGGCGTATGGCTACACCTTC.

This sequence joins TRBV2 and TRBJ1-2; unclear D gene. Germline V lookup: CDR1 SNHLY, CDR2 FYNNEI. This CDR3 has 13 residues. V shed 7 bases and J shed 2 bases, with 11 bases lying between them. The CDR3: CASKEGANYGYTF. CDR3 nucleotide sequence: TGTGCCAGCAAGGAGGGAGCCAACTATGGCTACACCTTC.

The V call is TRBV5-1, the J call TRBJ2-3; D tentatively fits TRBD1 or TRBD2 (5 bases each). The CDR3 loop spans 16 amino acids. Germline values: CDR1 SGHRS, CDR2 YFSETQ. The germline V and J ends were trimmed by 3 bases and 0 bases, with 14 bases remaining between them. The CDR3 DNA reads as TGCGCCAGCAGCTGGGGGATACTAGAAAGCACAGATACGCAGTATTTT. Its translation is CASSWGILESTDTQYF.

This clone has just a few counts. The V and J genes are TRBV28 and TRBJ2-1; no firm D call. CDR1 and CDR2 from the germline V gene are MDHEN and SYDVKM. The CDR3 is 11 residues long. Trimming removed 6 bases from V and 2 bases from J, with 2 bases in between. The CDR3 is CASRTYNEQFF. The DNA for the CDR3 is TGTGCCAGCAGGACCTACAATGAGCAGTTCTTC.

The V gene is TRBV9, the J gene TRBJ1-2; D is uncertain. The CDR3 covers 14 residues. CDR1 is SGDLS and CDR2 is YYNGEE in the germline V gene. Trimming removed 6 bases at V and 4 bases at J, with 16 bases between. As DNA, the CDR3 is TGTGCCAGCAACCCCGGTGGTTCCCTCTATGGCTACACCTTC. This codes for CASNPGGSLYGYTF.

This clone was recorded once. V gene TRBV5-1 combines with J gene TRBJ1-1; 7 bases line up with TRBD1. This CDR3 contains 14 residues. Germline V gene lookup returns CDR1 SGHRS and CDR2 YFSETQ. J gave up 4 bases and V 4 bases, and 7 bases lay outside the gene matches. CDR3 nucleotide sequence: TGCGCCAGCAGCGATCCAGGGGGGTCCACTGAAGCTTTCTTT. As protein: CASSDPGGSTEAFF.

This clone has more than one count but fewer than ten. The V and J genes are TRBV14 and TRBJ2-2, with D unresolved. This CDR3 spans 14 amino acids. CDR1 is SGHDN, CDR2 FVKESK, per germline. The V end lost 4 bases, the J end lost 5 bases, and 11 bases lay between the germline ends. The CDR3 spells CASSLQTVTGELFF. CDR3 DNA sequence: TGTGCCAGCAGCCTCCAGACTGTAACCGGGGAGCTGTTTTTT.

The V and J genes are TRBV5-1 and TRBJ2-5; 10 bases match TRBD1. The CDR3 has 15 residues. V trimming: 3 bases; J trimming: 3 bases; junction bases outside the gene matches: 5. Per germline, CDR1 SGHRS and CDR2 YFSETQ. CDR3 in amino acids: CASSYTGTGEETQYF. The CDR3 DNA follows: TGCGCCAGCAGCTACACTGGGACAGGGGAAGAGACCCAGTACTTC. Together with reference TRBV5-1 and TRBJ2-5, the CDR3 gives the full variable domain: KAGVTQTPRYLIKTRGQQVTLSCSPISGHRSVSWYQQTPGQGLQFLFEYFSETQRNKGNFPGRFSGRQFSNSRSEMNVSTLELGDSALYLCASSYTGTGEETQYFGPGTRLLVL.

This clone was detected only once. The chain carries TRBV29-1 and TRBJ2-7; D tentatively reads TRBD1 or TRBD2 (5 bases each). The CDR3 has 12 residues. V was shortened by 1 base and J by 7 bases, with 11 bases between the two germline ends. From germline, CDR1 is SQVTM and CDR2 ANQGSEA. CDR3 region: CSVEGGCGEQYF. In DNA, the CDR3 is TGCAGCGTTGAAGGGGGGTGCGGGGAGCAGTACTTC.